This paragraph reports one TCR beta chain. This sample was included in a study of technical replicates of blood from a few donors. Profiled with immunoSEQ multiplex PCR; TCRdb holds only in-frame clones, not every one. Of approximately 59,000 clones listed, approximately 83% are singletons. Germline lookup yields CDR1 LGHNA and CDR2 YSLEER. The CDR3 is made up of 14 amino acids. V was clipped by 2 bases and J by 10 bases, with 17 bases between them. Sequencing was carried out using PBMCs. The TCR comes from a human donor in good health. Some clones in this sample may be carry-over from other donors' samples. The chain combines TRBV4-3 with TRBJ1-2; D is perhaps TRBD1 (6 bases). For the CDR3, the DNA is TGCGCCAGCAGCCAACACTTGGGGGCAGGGTCCTACACCTTC. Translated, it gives CASSQHLGAGSYTF.